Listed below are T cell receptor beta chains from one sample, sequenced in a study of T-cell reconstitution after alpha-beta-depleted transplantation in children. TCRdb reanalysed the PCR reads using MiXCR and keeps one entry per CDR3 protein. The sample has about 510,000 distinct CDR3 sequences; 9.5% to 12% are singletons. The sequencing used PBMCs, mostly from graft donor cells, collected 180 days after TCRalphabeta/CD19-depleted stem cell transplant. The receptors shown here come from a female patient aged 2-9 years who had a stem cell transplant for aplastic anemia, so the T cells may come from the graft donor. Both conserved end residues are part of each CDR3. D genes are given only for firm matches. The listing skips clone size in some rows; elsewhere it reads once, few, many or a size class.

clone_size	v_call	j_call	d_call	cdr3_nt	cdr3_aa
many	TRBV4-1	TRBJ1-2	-	TGCGCCAGCAGCCAAGATTTCAGGGGCCAAAATGGCTACACCTTC	CASSQDFRGQNGYTF
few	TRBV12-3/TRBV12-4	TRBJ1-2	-	TGTGCCAGCAGACCGGACTCCTACTATGGCTACACCTTC	CASRPDSYYGYTF
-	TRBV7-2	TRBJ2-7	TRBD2	TGTGCCAGCAGGGGTGGGCGGGAGAGCTCCTACGAGCAGTACTTC	CASRGGRESSYEQYF
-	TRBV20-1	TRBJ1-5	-	TGCAGTGCTAGTCGGCAGGCGCTGAATCAGCCCCAGCATTTT	CSASRQALNQPQHF
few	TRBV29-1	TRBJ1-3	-	TGCAGCGTTGCAGGGACGGCTGGAAACACCATATATTTT	CSVAGTAGNTIYF
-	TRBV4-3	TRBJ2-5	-	TGCGCCAGCAGCCCAACAGGGTTCGGGGAGACCCAGTACTTC	CASSPTGFGETQYF
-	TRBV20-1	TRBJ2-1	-	TGCAGTGCTAGGGACAGTCATCTAAGCTCCTACAATGAGCAGTTCTTC	CSARDSHLSSYNEQFF
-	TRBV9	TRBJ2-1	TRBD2	TGTGCCAGCAGCACCAGACTAGCGGGAGATGAGGAGCAGTTCTTC	CASSTRLAGDEEQFF
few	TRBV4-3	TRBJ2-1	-	TGCGCCAGCAGCCCCGGACTGGGGCAGTTCTTC	CASSPGLGQFF
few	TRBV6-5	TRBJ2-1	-	TGTGCCAGCAGTTACCCGGGACCGGCCCTAGAATACAATGAGCAGTTCTTC	CASSYPGPALEYNEQFF